This passage covers 12 T cell receptor beta chains from one sample sequenced in a study of blood T cell repertoires in COVID-19. Data came from immunoSEQ multiplex PCR; TCRdb stores just in-frame clones and leaves some out. The profile shows some 260,000 clones, about 89% of them singletons. Sequencing used PBMCs or T cells enriched from blood (not recorded which). These receptor sequences come from a woman aged 18-35 years who had recovered from COVID-19.

The V call is TRBV6-5, the J call TRBJ2-7; D might be TRBD2 (5 bases). The CDR3 consists of 13 residues. The V gene's germline CDR1 is MNHEY and CDR2 SVGAGI. Trimming left V 7 bases short and J 1 base short, with 11 bases between. The CDR3 bases are TGTGCCAGCAACTTCCTAGCTTCCTACGAGCAGTACTTC. This translates into CASNFLASYEQYF.

The chain recombines TRBV7-9 with TRBJ1-4, with a weak D call TRBD1 (5 bases). The CDR3 is made up of 15 amino acids. Looked up from germline, CDR1 is SEHNR and CDR2 is FQNEAQ (reference sequence). V lost 5 bases and J 4 bases, leaving 14 bases between the germline ends. The CDR3 DNA reads TGTGCCAGCAGCCCTCGGGGGACGTTTAATGAAAAACTGTTTTTT. Encoded protein: CASSPRGTFNEKLFF.

The chain carries TRBV6-6 and TRBJ1-3; D not certain. Germline V gives CDR1 MNHNY, CDR2 SVGAGI (reference sequence). The CDR3 spans 15 residues. V shed 6 bases and J shed 0 bases, with 12 bases lying between them. CDR3 coding DNA: TGTGCCAGCAGAACGAGACTGAACTCTGGAAACACCATATATTTT. This translates into CASRTRLNSGNTIYF.

The gene calls are TRBV10-3 and TRBJ1-3; D is uncertain. Deletions cut 3 bases from V and 3 bases from J, with 12 bases between. The germline V gene has CDR1 ENHRY and CDR2 SYGVKD. This CDR3 has 15 residues. CDR3 DNA sequence: TGTGCCATCAGTGAAGGCGGGCCGAGTGGAAACACCATATATTTT. Translation gives CAISEGGPSGNTIYF.

The J gene is TRBJ1-5, the V gene TRBV19; D is undetermined. The CDR3 consists of 13 residues. In germline, CDR1 is LNHDA, CDR2 SQIVND (reference sequence). With 6 bases removed from V and 11 bases from J, the gap between germline ends came to 17 bases. The CDR3 coding sequence is TGTGCCAGTAGCATGCACGGAGTAAAGGCCCAGCATTTT. Translation: CASSMHGVKAQHF.

In DNA form, the CDR3 reads TGTGCCAGCAGTGGCGGGGTCTTGGAGCCCCAGCATTTT. Its protein product is CASSGGVLEPQHF. The chain employs TRBV2 and TRBJ1-5, with D hard to call. The CDR3 is 13 amino acids. The germline V and J ends were trimmed by 4 bases and 8 bases, with 12 bases remaining between them. From germline, CDR1 is SNHLY and CDR2 FYNNEI. Complete variable domain (other parts from reference TRBV2 and TRBJ1-5): EPEVTQTPSHQVTQMGQEVILRCVPISNHLYFYWYRQILGQKVEFLVSFYNNEISEKSEIFDDQFSVERPDGSNFTLKIRSTKLEDSAMYFCASSGGVLEPQHFGDGTRLSIL.

V gene TRBV9 combines with J gene TRBJ1-1; D is uncertain. The V end was cut by 0 bases, the J end by 1 base, with 7 bases between. There are 14 residues in the CDR3. The V gene's germline CDR1 is SGDLS and CDR2 YYNGEE. The chain's CDR3 is CASSVEQTNTEAFF. The DNA for the CDR3 is TGTGCCAGCAGCGTAGAACAGACGAACACTGAAGCTTTCTTT.

The chain couples TRBV27 to TRBJ1-1, with D maybe TRBD1 (5 bases). Per germline, CDR1 MNHEY and CDR2 SMNVEV (reference sequence). Deletions cut 6 bases from V and 5 bases from J, with 25 bases between. The CDR3 totals 17 residues. CDR3 residues: CASRVNPHRAGGTEAFF. The DNA of the CDR3 is TGTGCCAGCAGAGTAAACCCGCATAGGGCGGGGGGTACTGAAGCTTTCTTT.

The gene calls are TRBV7-8 and TRBJ2-3; D might be TRBD1 (6 bases). Germline CDR1 and CDR2: SGHVS and FQNEAQ. Between the trimmed V and J ends, which lost 1 base and 3 bases, there was a span of 11 bases. This CDR3 comprises 15 residues. The CDR3 nucleotides read TGTGCCAGCAGCTTAGACTCGAGGGGGACAGATACGCAGTATTTT. Translation: CASSLDSRGTDTQYF.

The chain couples TRBV19 to TRBJ2-6, with 8 bases matching TRBD1. J lost 4 bases, V lost 4 bases, and 6 bases had no gene match. The germline gives CDR1 LNHDA, CDR2 SQIVND (reference sequence). This CDR3 spans 16 amino acids. The CDR3 protein is CASSRDRLTGANVLTF. Here the CDR3 DNA reads TGTGCCAGTAGTAGGGACAGGCTAACGGGGGCCAACGTCCTGACTTTC.

The rearrangement uses TRBV7-3 and TRBJ2-3, with TRBD2 matching over 11 bases. CDR3 length equals 16 residues. With V trimmed by 4 bases and J by 4 bases, 7 bases remained unmatched. CDR1 and CDR2 (germline): SGHTA, FQGTGA. In nucleotides, the CDR3 is TGTGCCAGCAGCTCAGGGCCGGGACTAGCGGCAGATACGCAGTATTTT. It translates to CASSSGPGLAADTQYF.

This clone was seen only once. This chain uses TRBV7-2 with TRBJ1-2, with no clear D. This CDR3 spans 15 amino acids. V shed 1 base and J shed 6 bases, with 15 bases lying between them. CDR1 and CDR2 (germline): SGHTA, FQGNSA. The CDR3 bases are TGTGCCAGCAGCTTAGTCCTCGAACGGAGGGATGGCTACACCTTC. It is translated as CASSLVLERRDGYTF.